This T cell receptor (beta chain) was identified during a study of OX40 agonist ivuxolimab in advanced cancers. Study-level findings and limits: The CD4+ and CD8+ T cells in the blood had expanded clonally by week 6 at 0.1 to 3.0 mg/kg. Relative to CD4+ cells, CD8+ T cells on average had more expanded clones.

The germline V gene encodes CDR1 MNHEY and CDR2 SVGAGI. V dropped 4 bases and J dropped 3 bases, with 13 bases sitting between them. This CDR3 is built from 14 residues. As to this clone: Its cognate antigen is unknown.

Method: immunoSEQ multiplex PCR; TCRdb's copy keeps in-frame clones and lacks some. The sample shows approximately 86,000 clones, approximately 90% of them seen only once. The V and J genes are TRBV6-5 and TRBJ2-7; no reliable D call. This specimen was CD4+ or CD8+ T cells sorted from blood, taken in a trial of the OX40 agonist ivuxolimab. The origin of this receptor is an adult with an advanced solid tumor such as melanoma, head and neck, liver or kidney cancer. CDR3: CASSSAWANYEQYF. The CDR3 nucleotides read TGTGCCAGCAGTTCCGCCTGGGCCAACTACGAGCAGTACTTC.